Following are 32 T cell receptor beta chains from one sample sequenced in a study of blood T cell repertoires in COVID-19. Profiling relied on immunoSEQ multiplex PCR, and the TCRdb table lists in-frame clones only, not all of them. The sample lists some 160,000 clones; 65% to 85% were seen once. Sequencing was carried out using peripheral blood. The receptors come from a woman at least 80 years old with acute or convalescent COVID-19.

This clone was seen more than once but under ten times. The chain carries TRBV28 and TRBJ1-1; D not certain. This CDR3 is built from 16 residues. CDR1 is MDHEN and CDR2 is SYDVKM in the germline V gene. With 11 bases removed from V and 0 bases from J, the gap between germline ends came to 22 bases. The CDR3 DNA sequence: TGTGCCCTCTTGGGGAGGAGGGTGGGAATGAACACTGAAGCTTTCTTT. It codes for CALLGRRVGMNTEAFF.

The rearrangement links TRBV19 to TRBJ2-3; D not resolved. The CDR3 extends over 14 amino acids. V lost 3 bases to trimming and J lost 4 bases, with 11 bases between them. Per germline, CDR1 LNHDA and CDR2 SQIVND (reference sequence). CDR3 DNA: TGTGCCAGTAGTATGGTAGTAGAAGCAGATACGCAGTATTTT. This gives the protein CASSMVVEADTQYF.

CDR3 coding DNA: TGTGCCAGCAGCTTGGTGGGACAGGGGGCTTGGGAGACCCAGTACTTC. It translates to CASSLVGQGAWETQYF. V usage is TRBV5-5 and J usage is TRBJ2-5; 12 bases match TRBD1. Trimming took 0 bases from V and 5 from J; bases not matched to a gene: 5. The CDR3 length is 16 residues. Germline values: CDR1 SGHKS, CDR2 YYEKEE (reference sequence).

The gene calls are TRBV2 and TRBJ1-4; D not certain. V lost 9 bases and J lost 4, with 15 bases in between. The CDR3 sequence is 14 residues long. The germline V gene encodes CDR1 SNHLY and CDR2 FYNNEI. DNA of the CDR3: TGTGCCAGTTCCAAGAGGGCAGTTAATGAAAAACTGTTTTTT. Translating it yields CASSKRAVNEKLFF.

J is TRBJ2-2 and V is TRBV6-5; possibly TRBD2 for D (6 bases). Per the germline V gene, CDR1 is MNHEY and CDR2 is SVGAGI. The germline V and J ends were trimmed by 9 bases and 5 bases, with 16 bases remaining between them. The CDR3 runs to 14 residues. The CDR3 loop is CASSHPAGTGELFF. CDR3 coding DNA: TGTGCCAGTAGCCACCCGGCGGGAACCGGGGAGCTGTTTTTT.

Written as DNA, the CDR3 is TGTGCCTGGAGCGAGGGGGGGCTTGGTCAGCCCCAGCATTTT. Amino acid sequence: CAWSEGGLGQPQHF. The chain recombines TRBV30 with TRBJ1-5; tentative D call: TRBD1 (6 bases). This CDR3 has 14 residues. Per germline, CDR1 GTSNPN and CDR2 SVGIG (reference sequence). V was pared by 3 bases and J by 6 bases, with 15 bases between.

This clone appeared once. This chain joins TRBV28 and TRBJ1-5; a possible D gene is TRBD1 (6 bases). The CDR3 has 16 residues. The ends were cut back, 5 bases at V and 9 bases at J, with 23 bases in the middle. The germline gives CDR1 MDHEN, CDR2 SYDVKM. The CDR3 is CASSEYTGTVRGPQHF. The CDR3 nucleotides read TGTGCCAGCAGTGAATATACAGGGACGGTCCGCGGGCCCCAGCATTTT.

CDR3 DNA sequence: TGCAGCGTTGAAAAAAACCTACTAGACAATGAGCAGTTCTTC. Encoded protein: CSVEKNLLDNEQFF. This chain joins TRBV29-1 and TRBJ2-1, with D perhaps TRBD2 (5 bases). Trimming stripped 2 bases from V and 5 bases from J, with 13 bases between. CDR1 SQVTM and CDR2 ANQGSEA come from the germline V gene. The CDR3 consists of 14 residues.

This sequence joins TRBV15 and TRBJ1-2; D is ambiguous. Trimming removed 0 bases at V and 3 bases at J, with 11 bases between. Germline V gene lookup returns CDR1 LNHNV and CDR2 YYDKDF (reference sequence). This CDR3 has 15 residues. The CDR3 sequence is CATSRDVGGHYGYTF. CDR3 DNA: TGTGCCACCAGCAGAGATGTTGGAGGCCACTATGGCTACACCTTC.

The J gene is TRBJ2-7, the V gene TRBV3-1 (or the pseudogene TRBV3-2), with TRBD1 matching over 7 bases. The J segment lost 7 bases and the V segment lost 1 base, leaving 10 bases of the junction unmatched. The CDR3 is 15 residues long. Germline-derived CDR1 and CDR2 are LGHDT and YNNKEL (reference sequence). The CDR3 reads CASSQGDSPGAEQYF. CDR3 bases: TGTGCCAGCAGCCAAGGGGACAGCCCCGGAGCGGAGCAGTACTTC.

The chain recombines TRBV15 with TRBJ1-5; D gene unclear. This CDR3 spans 18 amino acids. CDR1 and CDR2 (germline): LNHNV, YYDKDF (reference sequence). V lost 1 base and J lost 0, with 16 bases in between. CDR3 sequence reads: CATSRADKWIYSNQPQHF. CDR3 nucleotide sequence: TGTGCCACCAGCAGAGCCGACAAGTGGATTTATAGCAATCAGCCCCAGCATTTT.

A single count supports this clone. CDR3 residues: CASMGGTGTLNTEAFF. In DNA, the CDR3 is TGTGCCAGTATGGGGGGGACAGGGACTTTGAACACTGAAGCTTTCTTT. The chain uses TRBV19 and TRBJ1-1, with TRBD1 matching over 9 bases. V shed 7 bases and J 0 bases; nucleotides not matched to a gene: 9. The length of the CDR3 is 16 residues. Germline-derived CDR1 and CDR2 are LNHDA and SQIVND (reference sequence).

The chain employs TRBV9 and TRBJ2-5, with D perhaps TRBD2 (6 bases). V was shortened by 4 bases and J by 4 bases, with 14 bases between the two germline ends. The CDR3 runs to 14 residues. Per the germline V gene, CDR1 is SGDLS and CDR2 is YYNGEE. The CDR3 sequence is CASSPGRGGETQYF. The CDR3 nucleotides are TGTGCCAGCAGCCCAGGAAGGGGAGGAGAGACCCAGTACTTC.

J is TRBJ2-6 and V is TRBV7-2, with D perhaps TRBD2 (6 bases). Germline V gene sequence: CDR1 SGHTA, CDR2 FQGNSA. Trimming left V 5 bases short and J 0 bases short, with 11 bases between. This CDR3 region has 16 residues. CDR3 DNA sequence: TGTGCCAGCAGCCACTCGACTAGCTCTGGGGCCAACGTCCTGACTTTC. It codes for CASSHSTSSGANVLTF.

In this sample, this clone turned up a few times. The chain recombines TRBV5-4 with TRBJ2-1, with D tentatively TRBD2 (5 bases). CDR1 and CDR2 from the germline V gene are SGHNT and YYREEE (reference sequence). The CDR3 sequence is 11 residues long. Trimming left V 1 base short and J 15 bases short, with 11 bases between. CDR3 sequence reads: CASSLLGSTFF. Written as DNA, the CDR3 is TGTGCCAGCAGCTTGTTAGGGAGTACGTTCTTC.

V is TRBV5-1 and J is TRBJ2-5; no clear D gene. V lost 0 bases to trimming and J lost 1 base, with 7 bases between them. The germline V gene encodes CDR1 SGHRS and CDR2 YFSETQ. This CDR3 is 14 amino acids long. The CDR3 nucleotides read TGCGCCAGCAGCTTGGCACAGATCCAAGAGACCCAGTACTTC. This sequence encodes CASSLAQIQETQYF.

With regard to this clone: Other DNA sequences of this sample code for an identical CDR3. This chain links TRBV24-1 with TRBJ1-5; D is undetermined. Trimming left V 2 bases short and J 1 base short, with 8 bases between. The length of the CDR3 is 15 residues. Germline V gives CDR1 KGHDR, CDR2 SFDVKD. CDR3 residues: CATSDSRVSNQPQHF. The CDR3 region has the DNA TGTGCCACCAGTGATTCCCGCGTCAGCAATCAGCCCCAGCATTTT.

This clone was seen a handful of times. The V call is TRBV6-5, the J call TRBJ1-2, with TRBD1 as a possible D gene (5 bases). Germline V gene lookup returns CDR1 MNHEY and CDR2 SVGAGI. This CDR3 spans 16 amino acids. The ends were cut back, 0 bases at V and 4 bases at J, with 15 bases in the middle. CDR3 bases: TGTGCCAGCAGTTACTCGATTGGGGCGGAGAGCTATGGCTACACCTTC. It yields the protein CASSYSIGAESYGYTF.

The rearrangement uses TRBV29-1 and TRBJ2-5, with a tentative D call TRBD2 (5 bases). Germline CDR1 SQVTM, CDR2 ANQGSEA. The CDR3 is 11 amino acids. The CDR3: CTLREGETQYF. CDR3 DNA: TGCACCCTCAGAGAGGGTGAGACCCAGTACTTC.

The chain employs TRBV3-1 (or the pseudogene TRBV3-2) and TRBJ1-4; 9 bases map to TRBD1. Germline CDR1 is LGHDT and CDR2 is YNNKEL (reference sequence). The CDR3 has 14 residues. V gave up 3 bases and J gave up 11 bases; unmatched junction bases: 7. CDR3 residues: CASSQGDRVAKLFF. In DNA, the CDR3 is TGTGCCAGCAGCCAGGGGGACAGGGTGGCGAAACTGTTTTTT.

This chain uses TRBV5-1 with TRBJ1-1; 7 bases line up with TRBD1. The junction had 10 bases not matched to a gene; V was cut back by 4 bases and J by 4 bases. The CDR3 is made up of 15 amino acids. The V gene's germline CDR1 is SGHRS and CDR2 YFSETQ. DNA of the CDR3: TGCGCCAGCAGCGACCGACACAGGGGATCCACTGAAGCTTTCTTT. The encoded protein is CASSDRHRGSTEAFF. Full variable domain (rest looked up from reference TRBV5-1 and TRBJ1-1): KAGVTQTPRYLIKTRGQQVTLSCSPISGHRSVSWYQQTPGQGLQFLFEYFSETQRNKGNFPGRFSGRQFSNSRSEMNVSTLELGDSALYLCASSDRHRGSTEAFFGQGTRLTVV.

The count of this clone is one. V is TRBV5-1 and J is TRBJ2-7, with D possibly matching TRBD1 (6 bases). The germline V gene has CDR1 SGHRS and CDR2 YFSETQ. V was clipped by 4 bases and J by 0 bases, with 8 bases between them. The CDR3 sequence is 13 residues long. The DNA of the CDR3 is TGCGCCAGCAGCGGGGACAACTCCTACGAGCAGTACTTC. Its protein product is CASSGDNSYEQYF. The full variable domain, with the rest looked up from reference TRBV5-1 and TRBJ2-7, is KAGVTQTPRYLIKTRGQQVTLSCSPISGHRSVSWYQQTPGQGLQFLFEYFSETQRNKGNFPGRFSGRQFSNSRSEMNVSTLELGDSALYLCASSGDNSYEQYFGPGTRLTVT.

This chain links TRBV5-1 with TRBJ2-5, with 7 positions matching TRBD1. CDR3 size: 14 residues. Unmatched junction bases numbered 2, after V lost 0 bases and J lost 3 bases. Germline CDR1 SGHRS, CDR2 YFSETQ. This chain's CDR3 is CASSLVDRKETQYF. Here the CDR3 DNA reads TGCGCCAGCAGCTTGGTGGACAGGAAAGAGACCCAGTACTTC.

The CDR3: CASSLRNRLAGNYNEQFF. In DNA, the CDR3 is TGTGCCAGCAGCTTGAGGAATCGACTAGCGGGAAACTACAATGAGCAGTTCTTC. V is TRBV5-8 and J is TRBJ2-1; 11 bases are shared with TRBD2. The trim removed 1 base at V and 3 bases at J, leaving 9 bases unmatched. The CDR3 has 18 amino acids. Germline CDR1 SGHTS, CDR2 YDEGEE.

This sequence joins TRBV4-1 and TRBJ1-5, with 7 nucleotides matching TRBD1. The CDR3 length is 15 residues. Unmatched junction bases numbered 4, after V lost 3 bases and J lost 2 bases. Per the germline V gene, CDR1 is MGHRA and CDR2 is YSYEKL. In DNA form, the CDR3 reads TGCGCCAGCAGCCAGGATACAGGGGGCAATCAGCCCCAGCATTTT. Amino acids: CASSQDTGGNQPQHF.

The chain uses TRBV5-1 and TRBJ2-2; the match to TRBD2 covers 10 bases. Per the germline V gene, CDR1 is SGHRS and CDR2 is YFSETQ. V trimming: 5 bases; J trimming: 5 bases; junction bases outside the gene matches: 3. CDR3 size: 14 residues. The CDR3 protein is CASRPGLATGELFF. CDR3 bases: TGCGCCAGCAGGCCGGGACTAGCGACCGGGGAGCTGTTTTTT.

V usage is TRBV15 and J usage is TRBJ1-4; TRBD1 might be the D (6 bases). V dropped 1 base and J dropped 5 bases, with 11 bases sitting between them. CDR1 and CDR2 from the germline V gene are LNHNV and YYDKDF (reference sequence). The length of the CDR3 is 15 residues. CDR3 in amino acids: CATSRAWQGNEKLFF. The CDR3 region has the DNA TGTGCCACCAGCAGAGCGTGGCAGGGGAATGAAAAACTGTTTTTT.

This sequence joins TRBV3-1 (or the pseudogene TRBV3-2) and TRBJ2-7, with 9 bases matching TRBD1. CDR3 size: 15 residues. With V trimmed by 3 bases and J by 1 base, 4 bases remained unmatched. From germline, CDR1 is LGHDT and CDR2 YNNKEL (reference sequence). CDR3 bases: TGTGCCAGCAGCCAGGCGACAGGGGGGTCCTACGAGCAGTACTTC. Amino acid sequence: CASSQATGGSYEQYF.

There are many counts of this clone. The V and J genes are TRBV6-5 and TRBJ1-4; no firm D call. The CDR3 covers 14 residues. CDR1 MNHEY and CDR2 SVGAGI come from the germline V gene. The V end lost 2 bases, the J end lost 5 bases, and 9 bases lay between the germline ends. The CDR3 bases are TGTGCCAGCAGTTACGAAGGAGGGAATGAAAAACTGTTTTTT. It encodes CASSYEGGNEKLFF.

The CDR3 nucleotides read TGTGCCAGCTCGCGTGACAGGGGAAGGTATGGCTACACCTTC. Encoded protein: CASSRDRGRYGYTF. The chain combines TRBV18 with TRBJ1-2, with 8 bases lining up with TRBD1. CDR1 is KGHSH and CDR2 is LQKENI in the germline V gene. V was clipped by 6 bases and J by 5 bases; unmatched bases: 8. The CDR3 is 14 amino acids.

The chain links TRBV18 to TRBJ2-5; D may be TRBD2 (6 bases). Trimming pared 3 bases from V and 5 bases from J, leaving 10 bases between. The CDR3 is 13 residues long. CDR1 is KGHSH, CDR2 LQKENI, per germline. DNA of the CDR3: TGTGCCAGCTCACCGCGGGACCGGGAGACCCAGTACTTC. Its protein product is CASSPRDRETQYF.

The V and J genes are TRBV3-1 (or the pseudogene TRBV3-2) and TRBJ1-5; 7 positions agree with TRBD1. Germline V CDR1 and CDR2: LGHDT, YNNKEL (reference sequence). The CDR3 totals 15 residues. V shed 5 bases and J 4 bases; nucleotides not matched to a gene: 8. The CDR3 region has the DNA TGTGCCAGCAGCTACCGGGACAGCAAAAATCAGCCCCAGCATTTT. The encoded protein is CASSYRDSKNQPQHF.